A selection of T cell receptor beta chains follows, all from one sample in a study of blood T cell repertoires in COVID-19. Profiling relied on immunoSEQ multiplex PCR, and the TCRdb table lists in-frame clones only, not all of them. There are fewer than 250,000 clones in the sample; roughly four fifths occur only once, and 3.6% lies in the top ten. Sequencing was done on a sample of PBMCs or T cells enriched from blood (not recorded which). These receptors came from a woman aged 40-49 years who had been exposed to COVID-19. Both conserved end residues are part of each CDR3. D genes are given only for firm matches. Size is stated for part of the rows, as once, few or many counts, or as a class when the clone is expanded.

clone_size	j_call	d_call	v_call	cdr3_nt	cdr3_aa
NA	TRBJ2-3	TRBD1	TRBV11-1	TGTGCCAGCAGCCCCGGGACAGGGCGGACAGATACGCAGTATTTT	CASSPGTGRTDTQYF
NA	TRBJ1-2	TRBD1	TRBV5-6	TGTGCCAGCAGCTTGGCGGACACGGGACAGGGGACTGGCTACACCTTC	CASSLADTGQGTGYTF
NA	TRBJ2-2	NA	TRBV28	TGTGCCAGCAGGACGCGGAGAGGCCCGAACACCGGGGAGCTGTTTTTT	CASRTRRGPNTGELFF
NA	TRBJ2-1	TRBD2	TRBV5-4	TGTGCCAGCAGCTTGAGGCGGGGGGGCCTCGATGCGAATGAGCAGTTCTTC	CASSLRRGGLDANEQFF
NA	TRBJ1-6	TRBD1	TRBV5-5	TGTGCCAGCAGTTTACAGGGGGCGTCGTCTTCACCCCTCCACTTT	CASSLQGASSSPLHF
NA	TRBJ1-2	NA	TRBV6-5	TGTGCCAGCAGTTACCGGGAATTTGGGCCCTATGGCTACACCTTC	CASSYREFGPYGYTF
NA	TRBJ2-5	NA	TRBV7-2	TGTGCCAGCGAAAAAGGGGGGGGCGAGACCCAGTACTTC	CASEKGGGETQYF
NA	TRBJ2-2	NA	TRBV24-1	TGTGCCACCGAGCGCAGTCCATCCGGGGAGCTGTTTTTT	CATERSPSGELFF
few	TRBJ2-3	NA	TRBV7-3	TGTGCCAGCAGCAAGAGCGGAACCCACACAGATACGCAGTATTTT	CASSKSGTHTDTQYF
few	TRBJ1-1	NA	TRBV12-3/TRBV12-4	TGTGCCAGCACCGGGAACACTGAAGCTTTCTTT	CASTGNTEAFF
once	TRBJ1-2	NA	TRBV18	TGTGCCAGCTCACTGGACAGCGATGGCTACACCTTC	CASSLDSDGYTF
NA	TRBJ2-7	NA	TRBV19	TGTGCCAGTAGTATCAGGGGAAGGTACGAGCAGTACTTC	CASSIRGRYEQYF
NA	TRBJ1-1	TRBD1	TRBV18	TGTGCCAGCTCCCAGGGGGCCAGGGACACTGAAGCTTTCTTT	CASSQGARDTEAFF
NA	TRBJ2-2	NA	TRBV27	TGTGCCAGTCGCGGGACTCTGAACACCGGGGAGCTGTTTTTT	CASRGTLNTGELFF
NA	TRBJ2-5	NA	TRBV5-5	TGTGCCAGCAGTTTGGAAGGCAGGGTGGGAGAGACCCAGTACTTC	CASSLEGRVGETQYF
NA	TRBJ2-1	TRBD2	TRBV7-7	TGTGCTAGCAGCCCGGGGACTAAACACAATGAGCAGTTCTTC	CASSPGTKHNEQFF
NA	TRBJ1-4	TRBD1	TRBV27	TGTGCCAGCAGCAAGCTGGGGACAGTAGAAGAAAAACTGTTTTTT	CASSKLGTVEEKLFF
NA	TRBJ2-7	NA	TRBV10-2	TGCGCCAGCAGTGCTTCTAGATCAAGGGGGCAGTACTTC	CASSASRSRGQYF
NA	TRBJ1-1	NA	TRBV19	TGTGCCAGTGGCAGGGCGAGCCCTGAAGCTTTCTTT	CASGRASPEAFF
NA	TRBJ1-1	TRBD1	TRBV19	TGTGCCACCGAGTTGAGAACAGGGGTAATCGCTGAAGCTTTCTTT	CATELRTGVIAEAFF
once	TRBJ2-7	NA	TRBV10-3	TGTGCCAGCGCCCTTTTTGGAGGATCCCCCTACGAGCAGTACTTC	CASALFGGSPYEQYF
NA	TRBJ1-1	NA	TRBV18	TGTGCCAGCTCACCACCGGGGGGGAACACTGAAGCTTTCTTT	CASSPPGGNTEAFF
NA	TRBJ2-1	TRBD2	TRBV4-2	TGTGCCAGCAGCCAAGATACGGAGGGAGCGGGGGGGGGTGGTGAGCAGTTCTTC	CASSQDTEGAGGGGEQFF
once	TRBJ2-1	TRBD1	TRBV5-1	TGCGCCAGCAGCGTCCTCACCGGGACAGGGAAGAACAATGAGCAGTTCTTC	CASSVLTGTGKNNEQFF
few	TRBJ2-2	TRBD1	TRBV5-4	TGTGCCAGCAGCTTATCCGGGACAGGGGTCGCCGGGGAGCTGTTTTTT	CASSLSGTGVAGELFF
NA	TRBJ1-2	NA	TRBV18	TGTGCCAGCTCAACCACTAGGACAGTGGTTGTGATCGACGGCTACACCTTC	CASSTTRTVVVIDGYTF
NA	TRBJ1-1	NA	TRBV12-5	TGTGCTAGTGGTTCGTGGGGCGAAGCTTTCTTT	CASGSWGEAFF
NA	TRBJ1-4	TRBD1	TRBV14	TGTGCCAGCAGCCAGTGGGACAGGGTACTGTTTTTT	CASSQWDRVLFF
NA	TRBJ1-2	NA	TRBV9	TGTGCCAGCAGCGCGAGCCGGACAGTGGATCATGGCTACACCTTC	CASSASRTVDHGYTF
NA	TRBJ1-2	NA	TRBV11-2	TGTGCCAGCAGCTTAGGGGTCAGGGATGGCTACACCTTC	CASSLGVRDGYTF
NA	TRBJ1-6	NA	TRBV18	TGTGCCAGCTCACCGCCACAGGGACGCGGTTCACCCCTCCACTTT	CASSPPQGRGSPLHF
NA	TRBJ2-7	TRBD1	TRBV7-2	TGTGCCAGCAGCGGGGGACAGGGTCCCCTCGAGCAGTACTTC	CASSGGQGPLEQYF
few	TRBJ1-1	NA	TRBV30	TGTGCCTGGAGTTGGGTCCGCGGCACTGAAGCTTTCTTT	CAWSWVRGTEAFF
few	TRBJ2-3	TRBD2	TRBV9	TGTGCCAGCAGCGTAGCCTTGGTAGCGGGGGGAAAAACAGATACGCAGTATTTT	CASSVALVAGGKTDTQYF
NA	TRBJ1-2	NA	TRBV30	TGTGCCTGGAGCCTCGGGGGGCGAAACTATGGCTACACCTTC	CAWSLGGRNYGYTF
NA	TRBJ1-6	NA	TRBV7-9	TGTGCCAGCAGCCCTCGGGCAGGGGATAATTCACCCCTCCACTTT	CASSPRAGDNSPLHF
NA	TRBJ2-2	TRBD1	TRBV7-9	TGTGCCAGCAGCTTAGAGACAGGGGTACTCACCGGGGAGCTGTTTTTT	CASSLETGVLTGELFF
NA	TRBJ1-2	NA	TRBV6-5	TGTGCCAGCAATAGACAGGCCCACTATGGCTACACCTTC	CASNRQAHYGYTF
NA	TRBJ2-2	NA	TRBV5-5	TGTGCCAGCAGCTTGGTAGAGGACACCGGGGAGCTGTTTTTT	CASSLVEDTGELFF
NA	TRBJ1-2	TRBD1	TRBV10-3	TGTGCCATCAGAGGGACAGGGGACTATGGCTACACCTTC	CAIRGTGDYGYTF
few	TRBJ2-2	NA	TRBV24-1	TGTGCCACCAGTGATTTGAGGACAGACACCGGGGAGCTGTTTTTT	CATSDLRTDTGELFF
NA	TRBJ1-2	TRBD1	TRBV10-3	TGTGCCAGCTCCGGGACAGGGGGCGCGGACTATGGCTACACCTTC	CASSGTGGADYGYTF
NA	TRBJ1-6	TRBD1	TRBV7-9	TGTGCCAGCAGCCTAGACAGGGATCCCACAAACTTTAATTCACCCCTCCACTTT	CASSLDRDPTNFNSPLHF
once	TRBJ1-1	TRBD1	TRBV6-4	TGTGCCTCCAGCCCATCGAACAGGGGTTTCGCTGAAGCTTTCTTT	CASSPSNRGFAEAFF
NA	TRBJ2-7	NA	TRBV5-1	TGCGCCAGCAGCTTTGAGGTCACCCCAACCTACGAGCAGTACTTC	CASSFEVTPTYEQYF
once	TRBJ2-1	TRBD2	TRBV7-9	TGTGCCAGCAGCCCTAGCGGGAGCTCCTACAATGAGCAGTTCTTC	CASSPSGSSYNEQFF
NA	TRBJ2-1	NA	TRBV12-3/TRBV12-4	TGTGCCAGCATCGAGGGAATTTACAATGAGCAGTTCTTC	CASIEGIYNEQFF
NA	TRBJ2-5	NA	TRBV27	TGTGCCAGCAGTTTAAGGCTAGCACCTGGGGAGACCCAGTACTTC	CASSLRLAPGETQYF
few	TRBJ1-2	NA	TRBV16	TGTGCCAGCAGCGAATATGGGACCCTGGACAGAGGCTATGGCTACACCTTC	CASSEYGTLDRGYGYTF
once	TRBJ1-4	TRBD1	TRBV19	TGTGCCAGTAGTAACAGGGGCTCTACGAGAAATGAAAAACTGTTTTTT	CASSNRGSTRNEKLFF
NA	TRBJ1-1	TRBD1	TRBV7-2	TGTGCCAGCAGGGTACAAACAGGGGACACTGAAGCTTTCTTT	CASRVQTGDTEAFF
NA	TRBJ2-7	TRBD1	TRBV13	TGTGCCAGCAGCCGACAGGGGAGGTACGAGCAGTACTTC	CASSRQGRYEQYF
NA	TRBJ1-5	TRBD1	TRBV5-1	TGCGCCAGCAGCCCAGGGACAGCCGACAATCAGCCCCAGCATTTT	CASSPGTADNQPQHF
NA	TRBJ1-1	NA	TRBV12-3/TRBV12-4	TGTGCCAGCAGTTTTGTGCAGGGGCAAGCTTTCTTT	CASSFVQGQAFF
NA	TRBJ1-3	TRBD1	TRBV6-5	TGTGCCAGCAGTTCCACCGGGACAGGGTTTGGAAACACCATATATTTT	CASSSTGTGFGNTIYF